The rows below give T cell receptor beta chains drawn from one sample of a study of OX40 agonist ivuxolimab in advanced cancers. The table came from immunoSEQ multiplex PCR; TCRdb's copy has only in-frame clones and leaves some out. Altogether fewer than 100,000 clones are present, around 80% being singletons, with the ten largest covering approximately 0.8%. The material sequenced was CD4+ or CD8+ T cells sorted from blood, taken in a trial of the OX40 agonist ivuxolimab. The receptors stem from an adult with an advanced solid tumor such as melanoma, head and neck, liver or kidney cancer. Each CDR3 is given with its conserved first and last residue. The D gene is left open where the match is weak. The size entry is marked missing in some rows and otherwise reads once, few, many or a size class.

.	.	TRBV29-1	TRBJ1-1	CSGHRVGDTEAFF	TGCAGCGGACACAGGGTTGGGGACACTGAAGCTTTCTTT
.	.	TRBV4-3	TRBJ2-7	CASSQLTGVTYEQYF	TGCGCCAGCAGCCAGCTGACGGGAGTAACCTACGAGCAGTACTTC
.	TRBD2	TRBV4-1	TRBJ2-1	CASSQGWASGPSYNEQFF	TGCGCCAGCAGCCAAGGCTGGGCTAGCGGGCCTTCCTACAATGAGCAGTTCTTC
.	.	TRBV6-5	TRBJ2-2	CASSYFGTNTGELFF	TGTGCCAGCAGTTACTTCGGAACGAACACCGGGGAGCTGTTTTTT
once	TRBD1	TRBV2	TRBJ2-7	CASGEQGAGYEQYF	TGTGCCAGCGGGGAACAGGGGGCGGGCTACGAGCAGTACTTC
.	.	TRBV2	TRBJ2-5	CASKEGWTQYF	TGTGCCAGCAAGGAAGGGTGGACCCAGTACTTC
.	.	TRBV2	TRBJ1-2	CASSEIQEGGYTF	TGTGCCAGCAGTGAAATTCAGGAGGGTGGCTACACCTTC
.	TRBD1	TRBV18	TRBJ1-1	CASSPPGSGGTEAFF	TGTGCCAGCTCACCACCCGGATCAGGGGGCACTGAAGCTTTCTTT
medium-sized	TRBD1	TRBV5-1	TRBJ1-1	CASSLGQGITFF	TGCGCCAGCAGCTTGGGACAGGGGATAACTTTCTTT
.	.	TRBV28	TRBJ1-5	CASSFTAPARPQHF	TGTGCCAGCAGTTTTACGGCCCCCGCTCGGCCCCAGCATTTT
.	.	TRBV2	TRBJ1-2	CASSVEQGNYGYTF	TGTGCCAGCAGTGTTGAGCAGGGGAACTATGGCTACACCTTC
few	.	TRBV5-6	TRBJ1-2	CASSSAVYGYTF	TGTGCCAGCAGCTCAGCCGTCTATGGCTACACCTTC
.	.	TRBV2	TRBJ1-1	CASSPLDQGKWAFF	TGTGCCAGCAGCCCGTTAGACCAGGGGAAATGGGCTTTCTTT
.	.	TRBV2	TRBJ1-1	CASSVDGNTEAFF	TGTGCCAGCAGTGTTGACGGGAACACTGAAGCTTTCTTT
.	.	TRBV9	TRBJ1-1	CASSQRPTGLNTEAFF	TGTGCCAGCAGCCAAAGGCCCACAGGGTTGAACACTGAAGCTTTCTTT
few	TRBD2	TRBV4-2	TRBJ2-5	CASSKAGMGETQYF	TGTGCCAGCAGCAAAGCGGGGATGGGAGAGACCCAGTACTTC
.	.	TRBV5-5	TRBJ1-5	CASSLRGQPNQPQHF	TGTGCCAGCAGCTTGAGGGGACAACCCAATCAGCCCCAGCATTTT
.	TRBD2	TRBV11-2	TRBJ2-3	CASSLEGLAGGAPSTDTQYF	TGTGCCAGCAGCTTAGAGGGACTAGCGGGGGGGGCCCCCAGCACAGATACGCAGTATTTT
.	TRBD1	TRBV28	TRBJ2-5	CASSSPDREETQYF	TGTGCCAGCAGTTCCCCCGACAGGGAAGAGACCCAGTACTTC
.	.	TRBV19	TRBJ1-6	CASRDRTVTNSPLHF	TGTGCCAGTAGGGATAGGACAGTCACTAATTCACCCCTCCACTTT
.	.	TRBV6-5	TRBJ1-1	CASRSRGTEAFF	TGTGCCAGCAGGTCCCGAGGCACTGAAGCTTTCTTT
.	.	TRBV28	TRBJ1-1	CASSLEDRTEAFF	TGTGCCAGCAGTTTAGAAGATCGTACTGAAGCTTTCTTT
.	.	TRBV5-6	TRBJ2-2	CASSLGQGANTGELFF	TGTGCCAGCAGCTTGGGGCAGGGAGCTAACACCGGGGAGCTGTTTTTT
.	TRBD2	TRBV2	TRBJ2-3	CASSKLAGGTDTQYF	TGTGCCAGCAGTAAACTAGCGGGGGGGACAGATACGCAGTATTTT
.	.	TRBV25-1	TRBJ2-7	CASSEDPEVREQYF	TGTGCCAGCAGTGAAGACCCCGAGGTTCGTGAGCAGTACTTC
.	.	TRBV7-2	TRBJ2-7	CASSSARLGSYEQYF	TGTGCCAGCAGCTCCGCTAGGTTGGGCTCCTACGAGCAGTACTTC
once	TRBD1	TRBV14	TRBJ1-2	CASSPGGGRNYGYTF	TGTGCCAGCAGCCCAGGGGGGGGTCGTAACTATGGCTACACCTTC
.	.	TRBV11-3	TRBJ2-3	CASSLGGDTQYF	TGTGCCAGCAGCTTGGGCGGAGATACGCAGTATTTT
.	.	TRBV19	TRBJ2-7	CASSIRVGAEQYF	TGTGCCAGTAGTATACGGGTGGGGGCCGAGCAGTACTTC
.	.	TRBV10-3	TRBJ1-5	CAISVGGRQPQHF	TGTGCCATCAGTGTCGGGGGCCGTCAGCCCCAGCATTTT
.	.	TRBV7-9	TRBJ2-3	CASSSGIAQYF	TGTGCCAGCAGCTCCGGGATTGCGCAGTATTTT
.	TRBD1	TRBV2	TRBJ2-7	CASNTGTGLGEQYF	TGTGCCAGCAACACCGGGACAGGGTTGGGCGAGCAGTACTTC
once	TRBD1	TRBV18	TRBJ1-2	CASSPRQGQSYGYTF	TGTGCCAGCTCACCACGGCAGGGACAGAGCTATGGCTACACCTTC
.	TRBD1	TRBV29-1	TRBJ1-1	CSVEVGQGRVTEAFF	TGCAGCGTTGAAGTCGGACAGGGGAGAGTCACTGAAGCTTTCTTT
.	.	TRBV7-8	TRBJ2-5	CASSLQALQETQYF	TGTGCCAGCAGCTTACAGGCGCTCCAAGAGACCCAGTACTTC
few	TRBD1	TRBV7-2	TRBJ1-1	CASSLAEGQGPKNTEAFF	TGTGCCAGCAGCTTAGCGGAGGGACAGGGTCCGAAGAACACTGAAGCTTTCTTT
.	.	TRBV19	TRBJ1-1	CASRPKLNTEAFF	TGTGCCAGTAGGCCAAAGCTGAACACTGAAGCTTTCTTT
few	.	TRBV2	TRBJ1-5	CASRLTVSNQPQHF	TGTGCCAGCAGGTTGACAGTTTCGAATCAGCCCCAGCATTTT
.	.	TRBV7-9	TRBJ2-7	CASSRSYEQYF	TGTGCCAGCAGCCGGTCCTACGAGCAGTACTTC
.	TRBD1	TRBV4-1	TRBJ1-1	CASSRLAGGLRNTEAFF	TGCGCCAGCAGCCGTTTGGCAGGGGGCTTAAGGAACACTGAAGCTTTCTTT
once	.	TRBV4-1	TRBJ2-7	CASSQVTATYEQYF	TGCGCCAGCAGCCAAGTAACAGCTACCTACGAGCAGTACTTC
.	.	TRBV21-1	TRBJ2-7	CASSKKGGLAGVCYEQYF	TGTGCCAGCAGCAAAAAGGGCGGACTAGCGGGAGTTTGCTACGAGCAGTACTTC
few	.	TRBV5-1	TRBJ1-5	CASSRDILGMNQPQHF	TGCGCCAGCAGCCGGGACATATTGGGCATGAATCAGCCCCAGCATTTT
.	.	TRBV6-1	TRBJ1-2	CASSERWQSYGYTF	TGTGCCAGCAGTGAACGGTGGCAGAGCTATGGCTACACCTTC
.	TRBD2	TRBV6-5	TRBJ2-2	CASSYRNSGSTGELFF	TGTGCCAGCAGTTACCGCAATAGCGGGAGCACCGGGGAGCTGTTTTTT
once	.	TRBV18	TRBJ2-2	CASSPPSTGELFF	TGTGCCAGCTCACCACCGAGTACCGGGGAGCTGTTTTTT
.	TRBD1	TRBV11-3	TRBJ2-1	CASSFGQGISEQFF	TGTGCCAGCAGCTTTGGACAGGGGATCAGTGAGCAGTTCTTC
few	.	TRBV7-2	TRBJ1-1	CASSPVVDTEAFF	TGTGCCAGCAGTCCCGTGGTGGACACTGAAGCTTTCTTT
.	.	TRBV30	TRBJ2-7	CAWSQGEDWAYF	TGTGCCTGGAGTCAAGGGGAGGATTGGGCGTACTTC
.	TRBD2	TRBV19	TRBJ2-3	CASSIASGAGVTDTQYF	TGTGCCAGTAGTATAGCCTCCGGAGCGGGGGTAACAGATACGCAGTATTTT
few	TRBD1	TRBV5-1	TRBJ2-3	CASSWDRDRTDTQYF	TGCGCCAGCAGCTGGGACAGGGACCGCACAGATACGCAGTATTTT
.	TRBD2	TRBV5-4	TRBJ2-2	CASSFRTSGRYTGELFF	TGTGCCAGCAGCTTTCGGACTAGCGGGAGGTATACCGGGGAGCTGTTTTTT
.	.	TRBV5-1	TRBJ2-2	CASSLETATGELFF	TGCGCCAGCAGCTTGGAGACAGCTACCGGGGAGCTGTTTTTT
.	.	TRBV7-3	TRBJ2-1	CASSLAEDEQFF	TGTGCCAGCAGCTTAGCCGAAGATGAGCAGTTCTTC
once	.	TRBV5-5	TRBJ2-5	CASRLEGLQETQYF	TGTGCCAGCAGACTGGAAGGTCTGCAAGAGACCCAGTACTTC